The 22 T cell receptor beta chains given below trace back to one sample, sequenced in a study of T-cell memory formation after mild COVID-19. One entry per CDR3 protein, called by TCRdb with MiXCR from the 5' RACE reads. The sample holds around 310,000 distinct CDR3 sequences, less than 25% seen once. Sequenced material: PBMCs or a T cell subset sorted from them (not recorded which). The receptor set was obtained from a man between 18 and 35 years old who had mild COVID-19 (a few samples of this study predate the infection). Cell type and time point are not known.

This clonotype was detected only a few times. This rearrangement joins TRBV7-6 to TRBJ2-2; D uncertain. The ends were cut back, 5 bases at V and 4 bases at J, with 8 bases in the middle. Germline CDR1 and CDR2: SGHVS and FNYEAQ. The CDR3 spans 13 residues. The CDR3, as DNA: TGTGCCAGCAGCGCGCGGAGCACCGGGGAGCTGTTTTTT. Its translation: CASSARSTGELFF.

This clonotype was recorded a few times. This rearrangement joins TRBV7-9 to TRBJ1-4; no firm D call. Trimming pared 5 bases from V and 8 bases from J, leaving 15 bases between. This CDR3 region has 14 residues. Germline loops: CDR1 SEHNR, CDR2 FQNEAQ (reference sequence). CDR3 amino acids: CASSPIGEEEKLFF. For the CDR3, the DNA is TGTGCCAGCAGCCCCATAGGCGAGGAGGAAAAACTGTTTTTT.

This clonotype has a count of ten or more. This sequence joins TRBV18 and TRBJ2-3, with 8 bases lining up with TRBD1. The length of the CDR3 is 14 residues. The V gene's germline CDR1 is KGHSH and CDR2 LQKENI. Trimming removed 6 bases from V and 0 bases from J; junction bases left unmatched: 2. CDR3 nucleotide sequence: TGTGCCAGCTCTCGGACAGGGAGCACAGATACGCAGTATTTT. Translation gives CASSRTGSTDTQYF.

The rearrangement links TRBV4-2 to TRBJ1-2, with D hard to call. The CDR3 runs 14 residues. Per germline, CDR1 LGHNA and CDR2 YNFKEQ. The V end lost 0 bases, the J end lost 1 base, and 6 bases lay between the germline ends. The CDR3 sequence is CASSQDHINYGYTF. As DNA, the CDR3 is TGTGCCAGCAGCCAAGATCACATTAACTATGGCTACACCTTC.

CDR3 DNA sequence: TGTGCCAGCAGCTTTCATACCACTGAAGCTTTCTTT. It codes for CASSFHTTEAFF. The genes are TRBV7-8 and TRBJ1-1, with D unresolved. V lost 3 bases, J lost 4 bases, and 6 bases lay in between. This CDR3 has 12 residues. Germline CDR1 and CDR2: SGHVS and FQNEAQ.

This clonotype has more than one count but fewer than ten. V gene TRBV10-2 combines with J gene TRBJ2-7; D gene uncertain. The ends were cut back, 6 bases at V and 3 bases at J, with 9 bases in the middle. Germline CDR1 WSHSY, CDR2 SAAADI. The CDR3 totals 12 residues. The chain's CDR3 is CASRDLLYEQYF. CDR3 sequence (DNA): TGCGCCAGCAGGGACCTTCTCTACGAGCAGTACTTC.

For the CDR3, the DNA is TGCGCCAGCAGTGTGTCTAGCGGGGGCCTTAACACCGGGGAGCTGTTTTTT. This codes for CASSVSSGGLNTGELFF. The chain carries TRBV10-1 and TRBJ2-2, with TRBD2 identical over 10 bases. Germline trimming cut 4 bases from V and 2 bases from J; bases unmatched to any gene: 7. Germline CDR1 and CDR2: WNHNN and SYGVQD (reference sequence). This CDR3 is built from 17 residues.

The CDR3 protein is CASSLDRGRGMWETQYF. The CDR3 bases are TGTGCCAGCAGCTTGGACAGGGGGCGTGGGATGTGGGAGACCCAGTACTTC. The chain links TRBV7-2 to TRBJ2-5; TRBD1 matches 11 bases. The CDR3 spans 17 residues. Germline CDR1 and CDR2: SGHTA and FQGNSA. The ends lost 3 bases at V and 5 bases at J; junction bases unmatched: 11.

This CDR3 is CATSRVGGGGVTDTQYF. The DNA of the CDR3 is TGTGCCACCAGCAGAGTCGGCGGCGGGGGAGTCACAGATACGCAGTATTTT. The chain employs TRBV15 and TRBJ2-3; 7 nucleotides match TRBD2. Germline V lookup: CDR1 LNHNV, CDR2 YYDKDF (reference sequence). This CDR3 is built from 17 residues. The junction had 9 bases not matched to a gene; V was cut back by 1 base and J by 2 bases. The full variable domain, in which reference TRBV15 and TRBJ2-3 provide the parts outside the CDR3, is DAMVIQNPRYQVTQFGKPVTLSCSQTLNHNVMYWYQQKSSQAPKLLFHYYDKDFNNEADTPDNFQSRRPNTSFCFLDIRSPGLGDTAMYLCATSRVGGGGVTDTQYFGPGTRLTVL.

This chain uses TRBV7-6 with TRBJ2-7; D is unclear. The germline gives CDR1 SGHVS, CDR2 FNYEAQ. CDR3 length: 12 amino acids. V was clipped by 4 bases and J by 5 bases, with 9 bases between them. CDR3 protein: CASSYIRHEQYF. CDR3 nucleotides: TGTGCCAGCAGCTACATCCGGCACGAGCAGTACTTC. The full variable domain, rest sourced from reference TRBV7-6 and TRBJ2-7, is GAGVSQSPRYKVTKRGQDVALRCDPISGHVSLYWYRQALGQGPEFLTYFNYEAQQDKSGLPNDRFSAERPEGSISTLTIQRTEQRDSAMYRCASSYIRHEQYFGPGTRLTVT.

This chain joins TRBV5-1 and TRBJ2-3, with D maybe TRBD1 (5 bases). V gave up 1 base and J gave up 0 bases, with 9 bases separating them. This CDR3 is 15 amino acids long. CDR1 is SGHRS and CDR2 is YFSETQ in the germline V gene. CDR3 DNA sequence: TGCGCCAGCAGCTTGTCCCAGGGAAGCACAGATACGCAGTATTTT. The encoded protein is CASSLSQGSTDTQYF.

J is TRBJ2-7 and V is TRBV6-4, with D hard to call. This CDR3 spans 16 amino acids. Germline-derived CDR1 and CDR2 are MRHNA and SNTAGT. V lost 2 bases and J lost 5, with 19 bases in between. The DNA of the CDR3 is TGTGCCAGCAGTGACCACAAACCCGACACCGTCCACGAGCAGTACGTC. Its translation is CASSDHKPDTVHEQYV.

The rearrangement links TRBV5-1 to TRBJ1-3; 8 bases are a match to TRBD1. This CDR3 comprises 20 residues. Germline assignment: CDR1 SGHRS and CDR2 YFSETQ. The junction had 18 bases not matched to a gene; V was cut back by 4 bases and J by 0 bases. The CDR3 spells CASSLTPGSRGPSSGNTIYF. The CDR3 coding sequence is TGCGCCAGCAGCCTAACCCCCGGGAGCAGGGGGCCTAGCTCTGGAAACACCATATATTTT.

The chain joins TRBV11-2 to TRBJ2-6; 7 bases line up with TRBD1. Germline CDR1 is SGHAT and CDR2 is FQNNGV. V was clipped by 6 bases and J by 2 bases; unmatched bases: 10. This CDR3 contains 17 residues. The CDR3 here is CASRRPGQKPGANVLTF. In DNA form, the CDR3 reads TGTGCCAGCAGGAGACCGGGACAGAAACCTGGGGCCAACGTCCTGACTTTC.

The V and J genes are TRBV10-3 and TRBJ2-1, with D possibly matching TRBD1 (5 bases). The germline V gene has CDR1 ENHRY and CDR2 SYGVKD. The ends were cut back, 0 bases at V and 8 bases at J, with 14 bases in the middle. CDR3 length: 15 amino acids. The CDR3 region has the DNA TGTGCCATCAGTGAGTCTAAGGGGCCCCTGCATGAGCAGTTCTTC. Translating it yields CAISESKGPLHEQFF.

The table lists this clonotype with a few counts. V is TRBV6-5 and J is TRBJ2-3; 10 nucleotides agree with TRBD2. V trimming: 6 bases; J trimming: 0 bases; junction bases outside the gene matches: 9. Germline V gene lookup returns CDR1 MNHEY and CDR2 SVGAGI. CDR3 length: 17 residues. The CDR3 reads CASRDPVLAGSTDTQYF. CDR3 DNA sequence: TGTGCCAGCAGAGACCCAGTACTAGCGGGGAGCACAGATACGCAGTATTTT.

This clonotype came up a few times. The rearrangement uses TRBV9 and TRBJ1-1; D is ambiguous. Deletions cut 4 bases from V and 2 bases from J, with 15 bases between. Germline values: CDR1 SGDLS, CDR2 YYNGEE. The CDR3 has 15 residues. CDR3 DNA sequence: TGTGCCAGCAGCCCGCCCCCCGGCGGAAACACTGAAGCTTTCTTT. It translates to CASSPPPGGNTEAFF.

This clonotype was counted a few times. The chain is built from TRBV5-1 and TRBJ1-4; 9 bases line up with TRBD1. V shed 4 bases and J 3 bases; nucleotides not matched to a gene: 1. Germline-derived CDR1 and CDR2 are SGHRS and YFSETQ. There are 14 residues in the CDR3. CDR3 coding DNA: TGCGCCAGCAGCCGGGACAGGGCTAATGAAAAACTGTTTTTT. Encoded protein: CASSRDRANEKLFF.

The chain links TRBV5-6 to TRBJ1-1, with no clear D. Germline CDR1 and CDR2: SGHDT and YYEEEE. The CDR3 is 12 amino acids. V was pared by 1 base and J by 11 bases, with 12 bases between. As DNA, the CDR3 is TGTGCCAGCAGCTTGAGGACCAGCATGGCTTTCTTT. Protein sequence: CASSLRTSMAFF.

This clonotype was seen only a few times. The rearrangement uses TRBV7-2 and TRBJ2-3; D may correspond to TRBD1 or TRBD2 (6 bases each). The CDR3 spans 16 residues. Trimming shortened V by 2 bases and J by 2 bases, and 14 bases separated the two germline ends. Germline assignment: CDR1 SGHTA and CDR2 FQGNSA. CDR3 sequence (DNA): TGTGCCAGCAGCTTAATGGGGGCGGGACACACAGATACGCAGTATTTT. Its protein product is CASSLMGAGHTDTQYF.

This chain joins TRBV24-1 and TRBJ2-3; no reliable D call. With 0 bases removed from V and 7 bases from J, the gap between germline ends came to 4 bases. The CDR3 loop spans 12 amino acids. CDR1 and CDR2 (germline): KGHDR, SFDVKD. For the CDR3, the DNA is TGTGCCACCAGTGATTTGCAAAATACGCAGTATTTT. Translating it yields CATSDLQNTQYF.

The chain recombines TRBV21-1 with TRBJ2-4; TRBD1 is the table's D call and was not checked against the DNA. TRBV21-1 is noted as a pseudogene. The CDR3 has 16 amino acids. In nucleotides, the CDR3 is TGTGCCAGGGCGGCCGAGCAGGGGAAGACCAAAAACATTCAGTACTTC. It specifies CARAAEQGKTKNIQYF.